Below are 11 T cell receptor beta chains sequenced from a single sample in a study of blood T cells in healthy people across ages. PCR was performed a second time for 7 to 11 cycles using a sample-barcoded 5' primer and a J-beta primer mix. TCRdb re-analysed the 5' RACE reads in MiXCR, keeping a single row per CDR3 protein. The sample holds 1.4 million to 1.5 million distinct CDR3 sequences; roughly 40% are singletons and the top ten take roughly 7.7%. Sequences were obtained from blood. These receptor sequences come from a woman aged 18 to 35 in good health.

The rearrangement uses TRBV20-1 and TRBJ2-7, with TRBD2 identical over 7 bases. V was clipped by 2 bases and J by 4 bases; unmatched bases: 14. The germline V gene has CDR1 DFQATT and CDR2 SNEGSKA (reference sequence). This CDR3 spans 16 amino acids. The CDR3 region has the DNA TGCAGTGCTAGATATTCGTGGAGCGGGACCCAATACGAGCAGTACTTC. Protein: CSARYSWSGTQYEQYF.

V and J are TRBV29-1 and TRBJ1-2; tentatively, D is TRBD1 (6 bases). V lost 3 bases and J 1 base, leaving 27 bases between the germline ends. Per germline, CDR1 SQVTM and CDR2 ANQGSEA. The CDR3 runs 19 residues. The CDR3 protein is CSVDPGEVGSGAVNYGYTF. Here the CDR3 DNA reads TGCAGCGTTGACCCAGGGGAGGTCGGCAGTGGGGCAGTTAACTATGGCTACACCTTC.

This clonotype was observed a few times. The rearrangement links TRBV7-9 to TRBJ1-2; possible D gene TRBD1, 5 bases. The CDR3 runs to 14 residues. In germline, CDR1 is SEHNR, CDR2 FQNEAQ (reference sequence). V was pared by 1 base and J by 5 bases, with 11 bases between. The CDR3 coding sequence is TGTGCCAGCAGCTTAGAAGTGGACATATATGGCTACACCTTC. This encodes CASSLEVDIYGYTF.

Only a few counts were recorded for this clonotype. The chain is built from TRBV20-1 and TRBJ2-3; 8 bases match TRBD2. Germline-derived CDR1 and CDR2 are DFQATT and SNEGSKA (reference sequence). With 0 bases clipped from V and 1 base from J, the junction kept 9 bases outside the gene matches. This CDR3 region has 17 residues. CDR3 DNA: TGCAGTGCTAGAGACCCCGGACTAGCTGGGGGCACAGATACGCAGTATTTT. Translation: CSARDPGLAGGTDTQYF.

In its sample, this clonotype was seen a few times. V is TRBV2 and J is TRBJ2-3; 10 bases agree with TRBD1. Germline-derived CDR1 and CDR2 are SNHLY and FYNNEI. V lost 9 bases and J lost 6; bases outside the gene matches: 6. The CDR3 contains 13 residues. The CDR3 DNA is TGTGCCAGACGGACAGGGGGTTTGGATACGCAGTATTTT. Protein: CARRTGGLDTQYF. Supplemented by reference TRBV2 and TRBJ2-3, the full variable domain reads EPEVTQTPSHQVTQMGQEVILRCVPISNHLYFYWYRQILGQKVEFLVSFYNNEISEKSEIFDDQFSVERPDGSNFTLKIRSTKLEDSAMYFCARRTGGLDTQYFGPGTRLTVL.

The chain uses TRBV7-2 and TRBJ2-5; the match to TRBD1 covers 7 bases. V dropped 5 bases and J dropped 11; count of bases not matched to a gene: 8. The CDR3 is made up of 12 amino acids. Germline values: CDR1 SGHTA, CDR2 FQGNSA. CDR3 nucleotide sequence: TGTGCCAGCAGCACACGACAGGGCAGGCAGTACTTC. Amino acids: CASSTRQGRQYF.

This clonotype was observed a handful of times. The gene calls are TRBV2 and TRBJ2-7, with D perhaps TRBD2 (5 bases). CDR3 length: 16 amino acids. Germline V lookup: CDR1 SNHLY, CDR2 FYNNEI. V lost 4 bases, J lost 0 bases, and 16 bases lay in between. The CDR3 loop is CASSVLNTTSSYEQYF. DNA of the CDR3: TGTGCCAGCAGTGTTCTAAATACCACTAGCTCCTACGAGCAGTACTTC.

This clonotype was seen only a few times. This chain links TRBV18 with TRBJ1-2; D might be TRBD1 (5 bases). The V end lost 0 bases, the J end lost 4 bases, and 15 bases lay between the germline ends. Germline V lookup: CDR1 KGHSH, CDR2 LQKENI. CDR3 length equals 16 residues. The CDR3 DNA reads as TGTGCCAGCTCACCACCTTCCGGGGGTCAAATCTATGGCTACACCTTC. The encoded protein is CASSPPSGGQIYGYTF.

The chain joins TRBV4-2 to TRBJ1-4; 10 bases line up with TRBD1. The germline V gene has CDR1 LGHNA and CDR2 YNFKEQ. The ends lost 0 bases at V and 5 bases at J; junction bases unmatched: 0. This CDR3 region has 15 residues. The CDR3 DNA reads as TGTGCCAGCAGCCAAGAGGACAGGGGGAATGAAAAACTGTTTTTT. It encodes CASSQEDRGNEKLFF.

The V gene is TRBV14, the J gene TRBJ1-2; 9 positions agree with TRBD1. V lost 1 base and J lost 4; bases outside the gene matches: 4. Germline CDR1 reads SGHDN; CDR2 reads FVKESK. The CDR3 extends over 15 amino acids. The CDR3 loop is CASSQATGGIYGYTF. Written as DNA, the CDR3 is TGTGCCAGCAGCCAAGCTACAGGGGGCATCTATGGCTACACCTTC.

The chain is built from TRBV29-1 and TRBJ1-1; D is perhaps TRBD1 (5 bases). CDR3 length: 13 amino acids. CDR1 SQVTM and CDR2 ANQGSEA come from the germline V gene. Trimming shortened V by 5 bases and J by 0 bases, and 10 bases separated the two germline ends. The CDR3 DNA reads TGCAGCGTTTGGGGAGGGGTGAACACTGAAGCTTTCTTT. This gives the protein CSVWGGVNTEAFF.